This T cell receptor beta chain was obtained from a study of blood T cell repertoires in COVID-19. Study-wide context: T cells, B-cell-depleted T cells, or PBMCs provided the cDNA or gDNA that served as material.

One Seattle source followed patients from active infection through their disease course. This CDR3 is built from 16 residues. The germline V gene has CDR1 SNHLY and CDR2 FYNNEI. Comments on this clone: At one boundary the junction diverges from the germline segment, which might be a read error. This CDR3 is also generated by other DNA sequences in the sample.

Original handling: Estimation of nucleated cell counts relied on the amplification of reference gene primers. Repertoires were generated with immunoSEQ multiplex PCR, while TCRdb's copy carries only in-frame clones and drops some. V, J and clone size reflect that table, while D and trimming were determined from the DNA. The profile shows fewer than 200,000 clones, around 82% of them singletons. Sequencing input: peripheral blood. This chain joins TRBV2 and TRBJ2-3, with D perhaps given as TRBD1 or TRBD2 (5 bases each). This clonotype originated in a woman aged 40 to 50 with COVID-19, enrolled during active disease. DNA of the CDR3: TGCGCCAGCAGTGGGGGTTCGGGGATCCGCACAGATACGCAGTATTTT. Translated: CASSGGSGIRTDTQYF.